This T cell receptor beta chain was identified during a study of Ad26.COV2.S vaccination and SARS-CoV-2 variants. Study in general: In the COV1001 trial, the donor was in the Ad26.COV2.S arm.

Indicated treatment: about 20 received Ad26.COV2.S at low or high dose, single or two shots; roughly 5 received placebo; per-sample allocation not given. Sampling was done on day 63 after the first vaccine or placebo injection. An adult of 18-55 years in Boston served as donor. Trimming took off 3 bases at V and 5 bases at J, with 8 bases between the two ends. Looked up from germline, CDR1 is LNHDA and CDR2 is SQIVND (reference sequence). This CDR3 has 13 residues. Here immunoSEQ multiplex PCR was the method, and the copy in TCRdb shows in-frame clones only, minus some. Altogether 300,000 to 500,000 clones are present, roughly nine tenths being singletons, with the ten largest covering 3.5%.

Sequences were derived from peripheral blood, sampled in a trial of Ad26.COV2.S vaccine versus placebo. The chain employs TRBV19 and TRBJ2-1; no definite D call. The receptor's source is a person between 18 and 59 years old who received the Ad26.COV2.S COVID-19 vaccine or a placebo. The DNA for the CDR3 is TGTGCCAGTAGTATCGGGTACGACAATGAGCAGTTCTTC. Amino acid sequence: CASSIGYDNEQFF. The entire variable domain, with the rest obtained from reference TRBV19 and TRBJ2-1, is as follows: DGGITQSPKYLFRKEGQNVTLSCEQNLNHDAMYWYRQDPGQGLRLIYYSQIVNDFQKGDIAEGYSVSREKKESFPLTVTSAQKNPTAFYLCASSIGYDNEQFFGPGTRLTVL.